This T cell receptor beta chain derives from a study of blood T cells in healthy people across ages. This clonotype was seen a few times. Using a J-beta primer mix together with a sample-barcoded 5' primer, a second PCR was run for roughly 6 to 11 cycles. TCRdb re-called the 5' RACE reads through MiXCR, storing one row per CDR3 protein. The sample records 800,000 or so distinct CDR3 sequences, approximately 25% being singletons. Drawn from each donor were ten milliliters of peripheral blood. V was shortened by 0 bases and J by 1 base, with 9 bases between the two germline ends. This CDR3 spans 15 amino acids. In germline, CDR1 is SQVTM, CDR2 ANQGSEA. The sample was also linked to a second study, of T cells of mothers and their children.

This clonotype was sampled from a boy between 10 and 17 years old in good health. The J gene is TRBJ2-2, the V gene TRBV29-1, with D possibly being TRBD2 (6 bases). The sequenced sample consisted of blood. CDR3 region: CSVEEISGNTGELFF. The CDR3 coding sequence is TGCAGCGTTGAAGAAATTAGCGGGAACACCGGGGAGCTGTTTTTT.